A single sample is the source of the 18 T cell receptor beta chains below, sequenced in a study of blood T cell repertoires in COVID-19. Assay: immunoSEQ multiplex PCR; the TCRdb copy retains only in-frame clones and omits some. The sample consists of about 150,000 clones, over 70% of them appearing once. The sequencing sample was made of peripheral blood. The receptor set was obtained from a man older than 75 with acute or convalescent COVID-19.

The chain employs TRBV28 and TRBJ2-3; 8 nucleotides align to TRBD2. Germline V gene sequence: CDR1 MDHEN, CDR2 SYDVKM. The CDR3 spans 15 residues. The J segment lost 5 bases and the V segment lost 2 bases, leaving 6 bases of the junction unmatched. The CDR3 reads CASSLAGGVEDTQYF. CDR3 in DNA: TGTGCCAGCAGTTTAGCCGGGGGGGTTGAAGATACGCAGTATTTT. The whole variable domain, filled in from reference TRBV28 and TRBJ2-3, reads DVKVTQSSRYLVKRTGEKVFLECVQDMDHENMFWYRQDPGLGLRLIYFSYDVKMKEKGDIPEGYSVSREKKERFSLILESASTNQTSMYLCASSLAGGVEDTQYFGPGTRLTVL.

This clone has only a few counts. The chain joins TRBV28 to TRBJ1-2, with 12 bases aligning to TRBD1. Germline V gives CDR1 MDHEN, CDR2 SYDVKM. The CDR3 is made up of 16 amino acids. V dropped 3 bases and J dropped 8; count of bases not matched to a gene: 10. The CDR3 here is CASSLGTGGGISGYTF. The CDR3 coding sequence is TGTGCCAGCAGTTTGGGGACAGGGGGCGGAATATCCGGCTACACCTTC.

As DNA, the CDR3 is TGTGCCAGCAGCTTACAGGGGCTCCGATCCAATCAGCCCCAGCATTTT. This sequence encodes CASSLQGLRSNQPQHF. The chain employs TRBV5-6 and TRBJ1-5; 7 bases match TRBD1. Germline CDR1 SGHDT, CDR2 YYEEEE. After removal of 2 bases from V and 3 bases from J, the junction contained 8 bases not matched to a gene. The CDR3 is made up of 16 amino acids.

The chain joins TRBV19 to TRBJ1-5, with a weak D call TRBD1 (6 bases). V was pared by 8 bases and J by 7 bases, with 18 bases between. The CDR3 loop spans 14 amino acids. Germline CDR1 and CDR2: LNHDA and SQIVND (reference sequence). CDR3 residues: CASSPGGARQPQHF. The CDR3 DNA is TGTGCCAGTTCCCCGGGGGGGGCTCGGCAGCCCCAGCATTTT. The entire variable domain, with the rest obtained from reference TRBV19 and TRBJ1-5, is as follows: DGGITQSPKYLFRKEGQNVTLSCEQNLNHDAMYWYRQDPGQGLRLIYYSQIVNDFQKGDIAEGYSVSREKKESFPLTVTSAQKNPTAFYLCASSPGGARQPQHFGDGTRLSIL.

V is TRBV28 and J is TRBJ1-2; 7 nucleotides align to TRBD1. The CDR3 runs to 14 residues. The junction had 5 bases not matched to a gene; V was cut back by 7 bases and J by 0 bases. Germline CDR1 reads MDHEN; CDR2 reads SYDVKM. The DNA of the CDR3 is TGTGCCAGCACGCGGGACAGTTCTAACTATGGCTACACCTTC. Amino acids: CASTRDSSNYGYTF.

The chain employs TRBV6-2 or TRBV6-3 and TRBJ1-2; 7 bases are shared with TRBD1. V gave up 0 bases and J gave up 8 bases; unmatched junction bases: 18. The length of the CDR3 is 18 residues. CDR1 is MNHEY, CDR2 SVGEGT, per germline. CDR3 residues: CASSYSFGQTYRGYGYTF. Here the CDR3 DNA reads TGTGCCAGCAGTTACTCGTTCGGCCAAACTTACAGGGGTTACGGCTACACCTTC.

The rearrangement uses TRBV7-2 and TRBJ2-3; possible D gene TRBD2, 5 bases. The CDR3 is made up of 14 amino acids. V shed 3 bases and J shed 1 base, with 8 bases lying between them. Germline CDR1 and CDR2: SGHTA and FQGNSA. The CDR3 region has the DNA TGTGCCAGCAGCTTTGGACTGGGCACAGATACGCAGTATTTT. The encoded protein is CASSFGLGTDTQYF.

The rearrangement joins TRBV7-9 to TRBJ2-5; D uncertain. The germline V and J ends were trimmed by 4 bases and 1 base, with 13 bases remaining between them. The germline V gene encodes CDR1 SEHNR and CDR2 FQNEAQ (reference sequence). CDR3 length: 15 amino acids. The CDR3 here is CASSSPGATQETQYF. CDR3 DNA: TGTGCCAGCAGCTCCCCCGGAGCGACCCAAGAGACCCAGTACTTC.

The chain uses TRBV11-2 and TRBJ2-1; D not certain. The CDR3 totals 17 residues. Germline V lookup: CDR1 SGHAT, CDR2 FQNNGV. Trimming took 4 bases from V and 2 from J, leaving 18 bases between them. CDR3 protein: CASSSHPSAETYNEQFF. DNA of the CDR3: TGTGCCAGCAGCTCACATCCAAGCGCAGAGACCTACAATGAGCAGTTCTTC. The whole variable domain, remainder taken from reference TRBV11-2 and TRBJ2-1, is EAGVAQSPRYKIIEKRQSVAFWCNPISGHATLYWYQQILGQGPKLLIQFQNNGVVDDSQLPKDRFSAERLKGVDSTLKIQPAKLEDSAVYLCASSSHPSAETYNEQFFGPGTRLTVL.

The genes are TRBV27 and TRBJ2-1, with 10 bases aligning to TRBD1. The germline V gene has CDR1 MNHEY and CDR2 SMNVEV (reference sequence). V trimming: 3 bases; J trimming: 5 bases; junction bases outside the gene matches: 4. CDR3 size: 15 residues. For the CDR3, the DNA is TGTGCCAGCAGTTTCCGGGACAGGGGAAACAATGAGCAGTTCTTC. Translating it yields CASSFRDRGNNEQFF.

This clone was observed a single time. The chain employs TRBV2 and TRBJ2-2; tentatively, D is TRBD1 (5 bases). V lost 5 bases and J 0 bases, leaving 10 bases between the germline ends. The CDR3 sequence is 15 residues long. The germline V gene encodes CDR1 SNHLY and CDR2 FYNNEI. The CDR3 nucleotides are TGTGCCAGCAGTTTCGACAGTCCGAACACCGGGGAGCTGTTTTTT. This gives the protein CASSFDSPNTGELFF.

Comments on this clone: The same CDR3 can be traced to other DNA sequences in this sample. J is TRBJ1-1 and V is TRBV28; perhaps TRBD1 as D (5 bases). This CDR3 has 13 residues. The germline V gene has CDR1 MDHEN and CDR2 SYDVKM. Trimming removed 7 bases at V and 0 bases at J, with 9 bases between. CDR3 in amino acids: CASIGHMNTEAFF. The CDR3 nucleotides are TGTGCCAGCATCGGACATATGAACACTGAAGCTTTCTTT.

The chain combines TRBV19 with TRBJ1-2; the match to TRBD1 covers 9 bases. CDR3 length equals 15 residues. CDR1 is LNHDA and CDR2 is SQIVND in the germline V gene (reference sequence). The V segment lost 4 bases and the J segment 5 bases; nucleotides outside the gene matches: 8. CDR3 sequence (DNA): TGTGCCAGTAGTACCCCGGGACAGGGATTATATGGCTACACCTTC. Amino acid sequence: CASSTPGQGLYGYTF.

There are a few counts of this clone. The chain carries TRBV29-1 and TRBJ1-1; a possible D gene is TRBD1 (5 bases). The V gene's germline CDR1 is SQVTM and CDR2 ANQGSEA. The CDR3 totals 13 residues. Trimming removed 5 bases at V and 0 bases at J, with 10 bases between. The CDR3 sequence is CSVSGGMNTEAFF. CDR3 nucleotides: TGCAGCGTTTCCGGGGGGATGAACACTGAAGCTTTCTTT.

This clone was found many times. V usage is TRBV19 and J usage is TRBJ1-2; TRBD1 aligns across 8 bases. Germline V CDR1 and CDR2: LNHDA, SQIVND (reference sequence). This CDR3 has 16 amino acids. Losses at the gene ends were 7 bases for V and 0 bases for J; bases not matched to a gene: 10. This CDR3 reads CASNSRTGRANYGYTF. In DNA form, the CDR3 reads TGTGCCAGTAACTCTAGGACAGGGCGAGCTAACTATGGCTACACCTTC.

The chain joins TRBV9 to TRBJ2-5; 7 bases align to TRBD2. With V trimmed by 1 base and J by 2 bases, 5 bases remained unmatched. CDR1 SGDLS and CDR2 YYNGEE come from the germline V gene. This CDR3 is built from 15 residues. CDR3 amino acids: CASSVSGGLQETQYF. CDR3 nucleotide sequence: TGTGCCAGCAGCGTATCGGGGGGACTTCAAGAGACCCAGTACTTC.

V gene TRBV10-3 combines with J gene TRBJ2-1, with D maybe TRBD2 (6 bases). With 2 bases removed from V and 1 base from J, the gap between germline ends came to 6 bases. The CDR3 contains 14 residues. Germline assignment: CDR1 ENHRY and CDR2 SYGVKD. The CDR3 is CAISEGGSYNEQFF. In DNA, the CDR3 is TGTGCCATCAGTGAGGGGGGGTCCTACAATGAGCAGTTCTTC.

The chain carries TRBV18 and TRBJ2-3; TRBD2 matches 7 bases. The CDR3 has 17 amino acids. Germline V lookup: CDR1 KGHSH, CDR2 LQKENI. Trimming at V came to 3 bases and at J to 0 bases, leaving 9 bases not matched to a gene. The CDR3 region is CASSPTTSFSSTDTQYF. Here the CDR3 DNA reads TGTGCCAGCTCACCGACGACTAGCTTCTCTAGCACAGATACGCAGTATTTT.